This T cell receptor beta chain emerged from a study of T cells in Graves' hyperthyroidism and ophthalmopathy (dated by TCRdb to 2018 to 2020). Turning to the overall study: Peripheral blood samples were taken at initial diagnosis, before any treatment was given. The approximately 90 discovery patients were divided at random into training and test sets in a 7:3 ratio. An independent validation cohort of under 20 hyperthyroidism patients and about 15 patients who later progressed to ophthalmopathy tested prospective prediction of ophthalmopathy. The paper reports TCR Vbeta CDR3 sequencing of approximately 140 peripheral blood samples: over 40 ophthalmopathy, over 70 hyperthyroidism and around 17 progressor patients. To identify TCR V-J signatures that set the groups apart, the researchers used a discovery cohort of 100 or so patients, made up of around 40 with Graves' ophthalmopathy and about 60 with stable Graves' hyperthyroidism. The study also compared thyroid tissue and blood T-cell repertoires from 6 or 7 Graves' hyperthyroidism patients. Following sampling, methimazole starting at 30 mg daily was given to hyperthyroidism patients, and high-dose intravenous methylprednisolone was given to ophthalmopathy patients. Summary of the overall study and its limitations: Sample size was not statistically predetermined, and blinding of investigators to group allocation was not performed. A 13 V-J signature model separated ophthalmopathy from stable hyperthyroidism, with around 91% sensitivity and 81.08% specificity in cross-validation and 80%/75% in testing. In validation, progression to ophthalmopathy was predicted by the model with almost 71% sensitivity and approximately 78% specificity, a median of approximately 7.1 months before onset. Most expanded thyroid clonotypes (frequency above 0.001) were also detected in blood, a finding suggesting that blood repertoires may reflect thyroid immune responses.

Comment on this clonotype: Its specific antigen is unknown. Base qualities are not provided; no much larger clone lies one nucleotide away.

Amplification of TCR beta CDR3 regions was carried out from RNA transcripts. The TCR CDR3 was subjected to a first round of RT-PCR using the HTBI primer set and the Qiagen OneStep RT-PCR kit. A second multiplex PCR round built the libraries, followed by size selection and purification. Libraries were sequenced paired-end with 100 bp reads on an Illumina HiSeq2000. As for how the authors treated the data: Raw data were processed with SOAPnuke, discarding reads with adapters, uncalled bases, mean Phred below 15, or no exact constant-primer or identifier match. High-quality paired reads were merged with COPE v1.2.5, and unique nucleotide sequences were defined as clonotypes. MiTCR v1.1 was used to align clonotypes to the IMGT TRBV, TRBD and TRBJ reference segments. The analysis included only V-J combinations with a frequency above 0.0001, which together covered more than 99% of the repertoires. The TCS score was defined as the ratio of F50 (clonal expansion) to E x V (chaos), calculated using BLOSUM62-based TCRdist between CDR3 peptides within each V-J. Welch's t-statistics and random forest reduced 500 to 550 V-J features to 13, which were used in a naive Bayes classifier (R e1071). In TCRdb, the public reads were trimmed at Q25 with fastp and aligned with MiXCR, with productive beta chains retained. A single entry per CDR3 protein holds the most common genes and DNA from its merged rows. The V and J calls come from TCRdb's annotation, not from the publication. The sample table holds over 200,000 distinct CDR3 sequences, of which 14% to 15% were seen once. Of the sample, about an eighth is held by the ten largest clones.

CDR1 is given as SGHAT and CDR2 as FQNNGV, both from the germline V gene. For this chain, trimming is 5 bases at the V end and 6 bases at the J end, and the number of junction bases without a gene match is 10. There are 17 amino acids in the CDR3, from cysteine to phenylalanine inclusive. Of the read, only the CDR3 DNA is kept; its 51 bases are in frame from base 1. Hyperthyroidism patients were newly diagnosed, with disease duration under 2 months, and aged 18 to 65 years. The study excluded patients with uncontrolled infections, other autoimmune diseases, pregnancy or lactation. Diagnoses were based on clinical symptoms, serum thyroxine and TRAb, thyroid ultrasound and orbital computed tomography. For progressor patients, blood was drawn at the first diagnosis of hyperthyroidism, before any ophthalmopathy symptoms had appeared. PBMCs were isolated from roughly 10 ml of fresh peripheral blood by Ficoll-Paque density gradient centrifugation. Patients classed as progressors first received a Graves' hyperthyroidism diagnosis and then went on to develop ophthalmopathy during follow-up. Trizol reagent was used to extract total RNA, and RNA quality was then checked on an Agilent 2100 Bioanalyzer.

Sequenced input: blood. This sequence was found in a woman aged 35 to 49 with Graves' hyperthyroidism that later progressed to Graves' ophthalmopathy. This sequence uses TRBV11-2 and TRBJ2-2; TRBD2 aligns with 12 central bases. The DNA sequence is TGTGCCAGCAGCCAGACTAGCGGGGGTTACAATCCCGGGGAGCTGTTTTTT. It is translated as CASSQTSGGYNPGELFF.